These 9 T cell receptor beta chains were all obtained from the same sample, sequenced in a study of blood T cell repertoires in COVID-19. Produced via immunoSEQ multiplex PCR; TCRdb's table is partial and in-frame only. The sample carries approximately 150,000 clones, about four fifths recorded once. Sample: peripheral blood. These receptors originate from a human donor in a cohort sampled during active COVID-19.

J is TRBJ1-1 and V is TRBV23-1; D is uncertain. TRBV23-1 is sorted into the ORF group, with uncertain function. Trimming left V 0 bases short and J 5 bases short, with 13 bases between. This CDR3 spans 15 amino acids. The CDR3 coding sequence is TGCGCCAGCAGTCAATCTACAGAGCCGATGACTGAAGCTTTCTTT. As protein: CASSQSTEPMTEAFF.

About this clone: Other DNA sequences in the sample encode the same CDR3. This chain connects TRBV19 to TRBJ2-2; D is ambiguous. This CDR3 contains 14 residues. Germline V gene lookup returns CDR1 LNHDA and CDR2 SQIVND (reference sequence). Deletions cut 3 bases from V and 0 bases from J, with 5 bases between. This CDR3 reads CASSISPNTGELFF. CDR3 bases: TGTGCCAGTAGTATCTCCCCGAACACCGGGGAGCTGTTTTTT.

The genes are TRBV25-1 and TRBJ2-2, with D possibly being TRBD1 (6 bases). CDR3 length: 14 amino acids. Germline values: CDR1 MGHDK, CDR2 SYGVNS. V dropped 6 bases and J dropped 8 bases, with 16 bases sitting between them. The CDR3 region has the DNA TGTGCCAGCAGGCAGGACAGCAAGAGGGGGGAGCTGTTTTTT. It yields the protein CASRQDSKRGELFF.

CDR3 nucleotide sequence: TGTGCCAGCAGCCCCGGACTAGCGGAGTACAATGAGCAGTTCTTC. This translates into CASSPGLAEYNEQFF. V usage is TRBV5-4 and J usage is TRBJ2-1; 10 nucleotides align to TRBD2. The V and J ends lost 4 bases and 4 bases, in that order; junction bases with no gene match: 5. CDR3 length: 15 amino acids. Germline assignment: CDR1 SGHNT and CDR2 YYREEE (reference sequence).

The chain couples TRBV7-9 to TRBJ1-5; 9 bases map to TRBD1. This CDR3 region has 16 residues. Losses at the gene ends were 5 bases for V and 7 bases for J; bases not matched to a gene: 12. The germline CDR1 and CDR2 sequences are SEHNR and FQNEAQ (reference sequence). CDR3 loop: CASSGGDRGVWQPQHF. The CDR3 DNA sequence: TGTGCCAGCAGCGGGGGCGACAGGGGGGTCTGGCAGCCCCAGCATTTT.

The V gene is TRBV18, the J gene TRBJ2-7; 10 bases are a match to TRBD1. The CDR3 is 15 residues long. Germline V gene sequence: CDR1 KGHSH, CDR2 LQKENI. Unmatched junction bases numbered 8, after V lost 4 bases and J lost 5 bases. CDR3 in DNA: TGTGCCAGCTCACTCAGGACAGGGGGGGAAGACGAGCAGTACTTC. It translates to CASSLRTGGEDEQYF.

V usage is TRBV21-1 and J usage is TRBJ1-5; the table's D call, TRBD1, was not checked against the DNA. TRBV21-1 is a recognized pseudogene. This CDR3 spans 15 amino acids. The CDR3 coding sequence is TGTGCCAGCAGCATTGGGGACAGGAGCAATCAGCCCCAGCATTTT. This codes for CASSIGDRSNQPQHF.

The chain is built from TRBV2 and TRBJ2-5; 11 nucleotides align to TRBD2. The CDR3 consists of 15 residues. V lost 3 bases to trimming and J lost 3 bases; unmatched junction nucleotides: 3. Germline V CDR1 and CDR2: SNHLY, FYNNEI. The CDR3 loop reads CASSDRLAGKETQYF. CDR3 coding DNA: TGTGCCAGCAGTGACCGACTAGCGGGGAAAGAGACCCAGTACTTC. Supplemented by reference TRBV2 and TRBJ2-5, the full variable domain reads EPEVTQTPSHQVTQMGQEVILRCVPISNHLYFYWYRQILGQKVEFLVSFYNNEISEKSEIFDDQFSVERPDGSNFTLKIRSTKLEDSAMYFCASSDRLAGKETQYFGPGTRLLVL.

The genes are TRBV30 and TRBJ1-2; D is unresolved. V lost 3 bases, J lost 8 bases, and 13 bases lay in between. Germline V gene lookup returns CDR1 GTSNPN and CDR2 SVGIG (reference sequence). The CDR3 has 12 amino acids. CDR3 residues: CAWRKDAGGYTF. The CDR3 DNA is TGTGCCTGGAGGAAAGATGCGGGAGGCTACACCTTC.